This TCR beta chain originates from a study of blood T cell repertoires in COVID-19. Study at large: Some COVID-19 samples were acute and others convalescent; all came from the United States, Italy and Spain. The cDNA or gDNA used as material had been derived from T cells, B-cell-depleted T cells, or PBMCs.

Methods used by the authors: Nucleated cell counts were estimated from reference gene primer amplification. Profiled with immunoSEQ multiplex PCR; TCRdb holds only in-frame clones, not every one. That table supplies the V and J calls and clone size; D and trimming were determined from the DNA. The table includes almost 80,000 clones, roughly 85% detected once. This CDR3 region has 12 residues. Germline CDR1 and CDR2: LNHDA and SQIVND (reference sequence). V gave up 7 bases and J gave up 4 bases, with 10 bases separating them. This clonotype originated in a woman aged 70 to 79 with acute or convalescent COVID-19. The rearrangement joins TRBV19 to TRBJ1-2, with a weak D call TRBD1 (6 bases). Sequencing was done on a sample of peripheral blood. CDR3 sequence: CASMGTPYGYTF. The CDR3 DNA sequence: TGTGCCAGTATGGGGACACCCTATGGCTACACCTTC.